What follows are 29 T cell receptor beta chains derived from one specimen sequenced in a study of CD8+ T cells in alopecia areata. Specified treatment: oral pan-JAK inhibitor, 5-10 mg twice daily. Following RNA extraction, reverse transcription yielded cDNA that acted as the sequencing template. Measured with immunoSEQ multiplex PCR; TCRdb has only the in-frame clones, and not every one. The sample holds roughly 40,000 clones; over 85% are singletons and the top ten take approximately 20%. This specimen consisted of CD8+ T cells sorted from blood, obtained at week 24, from a patient treated with tofacitinib. These receptors came from a human donor with alopecia areata.

This clone has more than one count but fewer than ten. J is TRBJ2-3 and V is TRBV7-3, with 8 nucleotides matching TRBD2. Germline V CDR1 and CDR2: SGHTA, FQGTGA. Losses at the gene ends were 1 base for V and 4 bases for J; bases not matched to a gene: 4. The CDR3 length is 15 residues. The CDR3 DNA reads as TGTGCCAGCAGCTTAAACGGGGGGGCCGCAGATACGCAGTATTTT. Its translation is CASSLNGGAADTQYF. The whole variable domain, remainder taken from reference TRBV7-3 and TRBJ2-3, is GAGVSQTPSNKVTEKGKYVELRCDPISGHTALYWYRQSLGQGPEFLIYFQGTGAADDSGLPNDRFFAVRPEGSVSTLKIQRTERGDSAVYLCASSLNGGAADTQYFGPGTRLTVL.

This clone appeared once. The chain couples TRBV2 to TRBJ1-2; 8 bases line up with TRBD1. CDR1 SNHLY and CDR2 FYNNEI come from the germline V gene. The junction had 10 bases not matched to a gene; V was cut back by 6 bases and J by 4 bases. The CDR3 loop spans 15 amino acids. DNA for the CDR3: TGTGCCAGCAGGGGAGACAGGGGCGCGGCCTATGGCTACACCTTC. Encoded protein: CASRGDRGAAYGYTF.

This clone was observed once. J is TRBJ2-4 and V is TRBV7-9; 7 nucleotides agree with TRBD1. Germline V CDR1 and CDR2: SEHNR, FQNEAQ (reference sequence). The CDR3 runs 16 residues. V was clipped by 0 bases and J by 8 bases; unmatched bases: 10. CDR3 sequence reads: CASSLAQGSGKDIQYF. CDR3 nucleotides: TGTGCCAGCAGCTTAGCACAGGGGTCCGGGAAGGACATTCAGTACTTC. Complete variable domain (other parts from reference TRBV7-9 and TRBJ2-4): DTGVSQNPRHKITKRGQNVTFRCDPISEHNRLYWYRQTLGQGPEFLTYFQNEAQLEKSRLLSDRFSAERPKGSFSTLEIQRTEQGDSAMYLCASSLAQGSGKDIQYFGAGTRLSVL.

Only one count was recorded for this clone. The V gene is TRBV27, the J gene TRBJ2-5, with D maybe TRBD2 (5 bases). Germline assignment: CDR1 MNHEY and CDR2 SMNVEV (reference sequence). Trimming took 0 bases from V and 3 from J, leaving 14 bases between them. The CDR3 spans 16 residues. CDR3 in DNA: TGTGCCAGCAGTTTATCGAGAGGGCAGGTGGAAGAGACCCAGTACTTC. It codes for CASSLSRGQVEETQYF.

V usage is TRBV5-8 and J usage is TRBJ2-1, with D possibly being TRBD1 (6 bases). The CDR3 is 13 amino acids. The germline gives CDR1 SGHTS, CDR2 YDEGEE. Deletions cut 5 bases from V and 6 bases from J, with 12 bases between. CDR3 sequence: CASRPGQSNEQFF. The DNA for the CDR3 is TGTGCCAGCAGACCAGGACAGTCCAATGAGCAGTTCTTC.

The chain recombines TRBV5-1 with TRBJ1-4, with TRBD1 matching over 7 bases. CDR3 length: 17 amino acids. Germline CDR1 reads SGHRS; CDR2 reads YFSETQ. Trimming at V came to 4 bases and at J to 4 bases, leaving 13 bases not matched to a gene. CDR3 sequence: CASSPDATGEDNEKLFF. CDR3 DNA sequence: TGCGCCAGCAGCCCGGACGCTACAGGGGAAGATAATGAAAAACTGTTTTTT.

The chain joins TRBV7-9 to TRBJ1-4, with TRBD1 identical over 8 bases. Germline CDR1 reads SEHNR; CDR2 reads FQNEAQ (reference sequence). V trimming: 4 bases; J trimming: 8 bases; junction bases outside the gene matches: 6. This CDR3 has 14 amino acids. This chain's CDR3 is CASSSPGGGEKLFF. The DNA for the CDR3 is TGTGCCAGCAGCTCGCCAGGGGGCGGCGAAAAACTGTTTTTT.

This clone was observed a single time. The rearrangement joins TRBV7-9 to TRBJ1-1; possibly TRBD1 for D (6 bases). The V end lost 1 base, the J end lost 1 base, and 10 bases lay between the germline ends. Germline loops: CDR1 SEHNR, CDR2 FQNEAQ (reference sequence). The CDR3 has 15 residues. CDR3 loop: CASSLDQGWNTEAFF. CDR3 DNA sequence: TGTGCCAGCAGCTTAGATCAGGGGTGGAACACTGAAGCTTTCTTT.

The chain combines TRBV7-9 with TRBJ2-1; 11 nucleotides agree with TRBD2. CDR3 length: 15 residues. V dropped 3 bases and J dropped 8; count of bases not matched to a gene: 6. Germline CDR1 SEHNR, CDR2 FQNEAQ (reference sequence). CDR3 sequence (DNA): TGTGCCAGCAGCTTTTCGACTAGCGGGGTTGATGAGCAGTTCTTC. Encoded protein: CASSFSTSGVDEQFF.

A few counts support this clone. The chain carries TRBV7-9 and TRBJ2-5; 8 bases match TRBD2. The junction had 4 bases not matched to a gene; V was cut back by 3 bases and J by 4 bases. Germline loops: CDR1 SEHNR, CDR2 FQNEAQ (reference sequence). CDR3 length: 14 residues. In DNA, the CDR3 is TGTGCCAGCAGCTTCGGGGGGGGAGGAGAGACCCAGTACTTC. Translation: CASSFGGGGETQYF.

The genes are TRBV13 and TRBJ2-7; no firm D call. This CDR3 has 12 residues. Trimming removed 1 base at V and 5 bases at J, with 6 bases between. Germline values: CDR1 PRHDT, CDR2 FYEKMQ (reference sequence). CDR3 in amino acids: CASSLERDEQYF. The CDR3 DNA is TGTGCCAGCAGCTTAGAAAGGGACGAGCAGTACTTC.

V and J are TRBV7-2 and TRBJ2-7, with D perhaps assigned TRBD1 or TRBD2 (6 bases each). Trimming removed 2 bases from V and 0 bases from J, with 14 bases in between. Germline V lookup: CDR1 SGHTA, CDR2 FQGNSA. The CDR3 extends over 16 amino acids. CDR3 sequence reads: CASSLRGHLSSYEQYF. CDR3 in DNA: TGTGCCAGCAGCTTACGGGGGCACCTGAGCTCCTACGAGCAGTACTTC.

V is TRBV28 and J is TRBJ2-5, with 7 bases lining up with TRBD2. The CDR3 has 11 residues. Germline lookup yields CDR1 MDHEN and CDR2 SYDVKM. Trimming removed 4 bases from V and 7 bases from J; junction bases left unmatched: 0. The chain's CDR3 is CASSSGGTQYF. DNA for the CDR3: TGTGCCAGCAGTTCGGGGGGGACCCAGTACTTC.

This sequence joins TRBV6-5 and TRBJ2-5; D unclear. TRBJ2-7 explains the end of the DNA better; the J call may be wrong. The CDR3 consists of 12 residues. Germline-derived CDR1 and CDR2 are MNHEY and SVGAGI. The CDR3 spells CASFESSYEQYF. CDR3 bases: TGTGCCAGCTTTGAGAGCTCCTACGAGCAGTACTTC.

This clone was observed a handful of times. The chain has TRBV6-5 and TRBJ2-3; D is perhaps TRBD2 (6 bases). This CDR3 is 15 amino acids long. The ends were cut back, 5 bases at V and 3 bases at J, with 15 bases in the middle. From germline, CDR1 is MNHEY and CDR2 SVGAGI. The CDR3 DNA follows: TGTGCCAGCAGTGGAGATAGCGGTTCAACAGATACGCAGTATTTT. It specifies CASSGDSGSTDTQYF.

The chain carries TRBV7-9 and TRBJ2-3, with 8 bases lining up with TRBD1. CDR3 length equals 15 residues. Germline V gives CDR1 SEHNR, CDR2 FQNEAQ (reference sequence). The V and J ends lost 4 bases and 0 bases, in that order; junction bases with no gene match: 3. CDR3 nucleotide sequence: TGTGCCAGCAGCTCCGGGACAGGAAGCACAGATACGCAGTATTTT. Translated: CASSSGTGSTDTQYF.

The genes are TRBV10-3 and TRBJ2-5, with D possibly matching TRBD2 (6 bases). The CDR3 is 12 residues long. Germline values: CDR1 ENHRY, CDR2 SYGVKD. Trimming removed 2 bases at V and 9 bases at J, with 10 bases between. Written as DNA, the CDR3 is TGTGCCATCAGTGAGGCTAGCGAGGCCCAGTACTTC. This gives the protein CAISEASEAQYF.

The chain joins TRBV7-8 to TRBJ2-6; a possible D gene is TRBD1 (6 bases). Germline-derived CDR1 and CDR2 are SGHVS and FQNEAQ. V shed 6 bases and J shed 2 bases, with 11 bases lying between them. CDR3 length equals 15 residues. In DNA form, the CDR3 reads TGTGCCAGCAGACCCACAGGGACTGGGGCCAACGTCCTGACTTTC. The encoded protein is CASRPTGTGANVLTF.

The J gene is TRBJ2-2, the V gene TRBV4-3; TRBD2 might be the D (5 bases). V was clipped by 3 bases and J by 5 bases, with 13 bases between them. The CDR3 has 15 residues. Looked up from germline, CDR1 is LGHNA and CDR2 is YSLEER. The CDR3 region is CASSQSRPGTGELFF. CDR3 DNA: TGCGCCAGCAGCCAGTCTCGACCGGGGACCGGGGAGCTGTTTTTT.

This clone has more than one count but fewer than ten. This sequence joins TRBV30 and TRBJ2-7; weak D call: TRBD2 (6 bases). CDR1 GTSNPN and CDR2 SVGIG come from the germline V gene (reference sequence). This CDR3 is 12 amino acids long. The V end was cut by 0 bases, the J end by 6 bases, with 9 bases between. Here the CDR3 DNA reads TGTGCCTGGAGTGTAGGGGAGGCCGAGCAGTACTTC. Its protein is CAWSVGEAEQYF.

A few counts support this clone. Distinct nucleotide sequences in the sample also encode this CDR3. The V and J genes are TRBV7-2 and TRBJ2-7; no firm D call. Germline lookup yields CDR1 SGHTA and CDR2 FQGNSA. The CDR3 runs 13 residues. Trimming shortened V by 3 bases and J by 0 bases, and 6 bases separated the two germline ends. CDR3 DNA sequence: TGTGCCAGCAGCTTCGGACCCTCCTACGAGCAGTACTTC. Translating gives CASSFGPSYEQYF.

The V and J genes are TRBV19 and TRBJ2-7, with TRBD1 matching 9 bases. Germline V gene sequence: CDR1 LNHDA, CDR2 SQIVND (reference sequence). The CDR3 totals 13 residues. Trimming at V came to 8 bases and at J to 4 bases, leaving 6 bases not matched to a gene. The CDR3 coding sequence is TGTGCCAGTCGGGGGACAGGGATTTACGAGCAGTACTTC. Amino acid sequence: CASRGTGIYEQYF.

This chain joins TRBV6-5 and TRBJ2-7; TRBD1 matches 7 bases. The CDR3 has 12 amino acids. Germline values: CDR1 MNHEY, CDR2 SVGAGI. V trimming: 6 bases; J trimming: 5 bases; junction bases outside the gene matches: 4. CDR3 bases: TGTGCCAGCAGCCACAGGGGAAACGAGCAGTACTTC. Protein product: CASSHRGNEQYF.

The chain is built from TRBV27 and TRBJ2-2; 8 bases line up with TRBD1. This CDR3 has 17 amino acids. The germline gives CDR1 MNHEY, CDR2 SMNVEV (reference sequence). V shed 7 bases, J shed 1 base, and the junction held 11 bases outside the gene matches. This CDR3 reads CASTAIGQGENTGELFF. For the CDR3, the DNA is TGTGCCAGCACCGCAATCGGACAGGGCGAGAACACCGGGGAGCTGTTTTTT.

The gene calls are TRBV6-5 and TRBJ2-7, with a tentative D call TRBD1 (6 bases). Trimming removed 6 bases from V and 6 bases from J, with 15 bases in between. The CDR3 sequence is 13 residues long. CDR1 and CDR2 (germline): MNHEY, SVGAGI. Here the CDR3 reads CASRTGSQGEQYF. The CDR3 DNA sequence: TGTGCCAGCAGAACAGGGTCGCAAGGCGAGCAGTACTTC.

The chain recombines TRBV29-1 with TRBJ2-5; 7 bases align to TRBD1. The J segment lost 5 bases and the V segment lost 3 bases, leaving 6 bases of the junction unmatched. Germline V CDR1 and CDR2: SQVTM, ANQGSEA. CDR3 length equals 13 residues. CDR3 protein: CSVEKGAEETQYF. The CDR3 DNA sequence: TGCAGCGTTGAGAAGGGGGCGGAGGAGACCCAGTACTTC. Full variable domain (missing parts from reference TRBV29-1 and TRBJ2-5): SAVISQKPSRDICQRGTSLTIQCQVDSQVTMMFWYRQQPGQSLTLIATANQGSEATYESGFVIDKFPISRPNLTFSTLTVSNMSPEDSSIYLCSVEKGAEETQYFGPGTRLLVL.

The chain employs TRBV21-1 and TRBJ1-5. TRBV21-1 is termed a pseudogene. The CDR3 length is 14 residues. The chain's CDR3 is CAPFVGGIAQPQHF. In nucleotides, the CDR3 is TGTGCCCCCTTTGTTGGAGGGATCGCTCAGCCCCAGCATTTT.

This chain uses TRBV28 with TRBJ2-7; TRBD1 matches at 7 bases. Germline CDR1 is MDHEN and CDR2 is SYDVKM. After removal of 7 bases from V and 0 bases from J, the junction contained 6 bases not matched to a gene. The CDR3 spans 14 residues. The CDR3 sequence is CASTRGLLSYEQYF. CDR3 coding DNA: TGTGCCAGCACGAGGGGGCTCCTCTCCTACGAGCAGTACTTC.

The chain is built from TRBV6-1 and TRBJ2-2; 7 nucleotides agree with TRBD1. The CDR3 has 16 amino acids. Germline values: CDR1 MNHNS, CDR2 SASEGT. V was pared by 4 bases and J by 0 bases, with 5 bases of the junction left unmatched. Here the CDR3 DNA reads TGTGCCAGCAGTGGATGGGACAGCTCGAACACCGGGGAGCTGTTTTTT. Protein sequence: CASSGWDSSNTGELFF.